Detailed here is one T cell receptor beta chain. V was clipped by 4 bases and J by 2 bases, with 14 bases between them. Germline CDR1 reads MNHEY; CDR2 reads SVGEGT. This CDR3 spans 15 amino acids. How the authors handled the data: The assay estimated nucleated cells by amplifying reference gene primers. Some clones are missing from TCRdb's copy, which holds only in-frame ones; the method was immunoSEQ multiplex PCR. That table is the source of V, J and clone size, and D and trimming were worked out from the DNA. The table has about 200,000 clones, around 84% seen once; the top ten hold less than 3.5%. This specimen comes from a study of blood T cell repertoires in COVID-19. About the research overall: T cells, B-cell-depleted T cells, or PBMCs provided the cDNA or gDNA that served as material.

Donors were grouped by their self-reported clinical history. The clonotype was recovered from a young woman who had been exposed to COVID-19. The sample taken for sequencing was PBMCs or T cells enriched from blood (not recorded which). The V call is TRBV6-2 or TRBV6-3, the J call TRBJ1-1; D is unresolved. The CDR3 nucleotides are TGTGCCAGCAGTTCCCGTTCAGCGGGAAACACTGAAGCTTTCTTT. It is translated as CASSSRSAGNTEAFF.